This passage covers 22 T cell receptor beta chains from one sample sequenced in a study of blood T cell repertoires in COVID-19 (dated by TCRdb to 2018 to 2020). Library construction relied on the immunoSEQ multiplex PCR assay. The clones in this table, taken by TCRdb from immuneACCESS, are in-frame only. Not every clone is retained; where verified, under half of the shortfall comes from an unresolved V gene, and the cause of the rest is unknown. This sample is represented by some 130,000 clones; 75% to 90% of them were singletons. Clones ranked in the top ten supply around 2.9% of the sample. Sequenced input: peripheral blood. The receptors originated from a man aged 55 to 69 with active or convalescent COVID-19.

This clone has more than one count but fewer than ten. The chain uses TRBV5-1 and TRBJ2-7, with a weak D call TRBD2 (5 bases). V lost 4 bases, J lost 3 bases, and 11 bases lay in between. CDR1 and CDR2 from the germline V gene are SGHRS and YFSETQ. This CDR3 has 13 residues. CDR3 bases: TGCGCCAGCAGCACGACTAACTTCTACGAGCAGTACTTC. Translation: CASSTTNFYEQYF.

This clone appeared a single time. V and J are TRBV27 and TRBJ2-7; 11 positions agree with TRBD2. The J segment lost 2 bases and the V segment lost 3 bases, leaving 3 bases of the junction unmatched. This CDR3 is 15 amino acids long. Germline loops: CDR1 MNHEY, CDR2 SMNVEV (reference sequence). CDR3 amino acids: CASSFSGRAAYEQYF. CDR3 DNA: TGTGCCAGCAGTTTTAGCGGGAGGGCCGCCTACGAGCAGTACTTC.

The chain carries TRBV12-2 and TRBJ1-2; the table names TRBD1, a call not compared with the DNA. TRBV12-2 is a listed pseudogene. The length of the CDR3 is 14 residues. The CDR3 protein is CASRLADNNYGYTF. In DNA, the CDR3 is TGTGCAAGTCGCTTGGCCGACAATAACTATGGCTACACCTTC.

The chain's CDR3 is CASSPLGQGAVSEQYF. As DNA, the CDR3 is TGTGCCAGCTCACCATTGGGACAGGGGGCAGTTAGCGAGCAGTACTTC. This rearrangement joins TRBV18 to TRBJ2-7; the match to TRBD1 covers 12 bases. Germline CDR1 is KGHSH and CDR2 is LQKENI. V was pared by 2 bases and J by 6 bases, with 8 bases of the junction left unmatched. The CDR3 loop spans 16 amino acids.

The V and J genes are TRBV18 and TRBJ2-5, with 14 nucleotides matching TRBD2. The CDR3 is made up of 15 amino acids. V lost 5 bases to trimming and J lost 4 bases; unmatched junction nucleotides: 3. The germline V gene has CDR1 KGHSH and CDR2 LQKENI. CDR3 sequence (DNA): TGTGCCAGCTCAACGACTAGCGGGGGGGGAGAGACCCAGTACTTC. Its translation is CASSTTSGGGETQYF.

The sample holds one count of this clone. This chain joins TRBV7-2 and TRBJ2-1, with D uncertain. The CDR3 loop spans 14 amino acids. V lost 3 bases, J lost 8 bases, and 14 bases lay in between. Germline CDR1 is SGHTA and CDR2 is FQGNSA. The CDR3 reads CASSLGPPGDEQFF. The CDR3 nucleotides are TGTGCCAGCAGCTTGGGTCCACCGGGTGATGAGCAGTTCTTC.

This clone occurred a few times. The chain recombines TRBV28 with TRBJ1-3; D is uncertain. CDR3 length equals 15 residues. Trimming pared 11 bases from V and 0 bases from J, leaving 17 bases between. Germline V gene data show CDR1 as MDHEN and CDR2 as SYDVKM. The CDR3 sequence is CAAAGEGSSGNTIYF. In nucleotides, the CDR3 is TGTGCCGCAGCTGGGGAGGGAAGCTCTGGAAACACCATATATTTT.

V is TRBV9 and J is TRBJ2-7; 8 bases map to TRBD2. V lost 5 bases and J lost 1; bases outside the gene matches: 8. The CDR3 is 15 residues long. Germline V gene data show CDR1 as SGDLS and CDR2 as YYNGEE. Here the CDR3 DNA reads TGTGCCAGCAGTGAGGGTGGCGGGAGGTCCTACGAGCAGTACTTC. Residues: CASSEGGGRSYEQYF.

The chain employs TRBV30 and TRBJ2-7; 7 bases agree with TRBD1. V shed 4 bases, J shed 1 base, and the junction held 7 bases outside the gene matches. CDR3 size: 14 residues. Germline lookup yields CDR1 GTSNPN and CDR2 SVGIG (reference sequence). The DNA of the CDR3 is TGTGCCTGGACCCCGGGACAGCCTTCCTACGAGCAGTACTTC. It codes for CAWTPGQPSYEQYF.

The chain uses TRBV6-6 and TRBJ2-1; tentative D call: TRBD2 (6 bases). This CDR3 has 15 residues. Trimming left V 8 bases short and J 8 bases short, with 22 bases between. Germline CDR1 and CDR2: MNHNY and SVGAGI (reference sequence). Here the CDR3 reads CASLGNGEVRHEQFF. Written as DNA, the CDR3 is TGTGCCAGCCTGGGTAACGGGGAGGTTCGGCATGAGCAGTTCTTC.

A remark on this clone: The junction does not match germline at one end; this may be a read error. J is TRBJ1-5 and V is TRBV7-7, with 7 positions matching TRBD1. The CDR3 is made up of 16 amino acids. Germline CDR1 reads SSHAT; CDR2 reads FNYEAQ (reference sequence). The CDR3 protein is CASSSPLAGGNQPQHF. The CDR3 nucleotides are TGTGCTAGCAGCTCCCCTCTGGCAGGGGGGAATCAGCCCCAGCATTTT.

This sequence joins TRBV10-1 and TRBJ2-7; 9 nucleotides match TRBD1. Trimming removed 10 bases from V and 5 bases from J; junction bases left unmatched: 3. Per germline, CDR1 WNHNN and CDR2 SYGVQD (reference sequence). The CDR3 runs to 11 residues. Written as DNA, the CDR3 is TGCGCCATAGGGACAGGGAACGAGCAGTACTTC. Protein product: CAIGTGNEQYF.

The chain has TRBV28 and TRBJ1-3, with 8 bases aligning to TRBD1. The CDR3 is 15 residues long. The V segment lost 2 bases and the J segment 5 bases; nucleotides outside the gene matches: 5. Germline CDR1 is MDHEN and CDR2 is SYDVKM. The CDR3 loop reads CASSLEGTGRNTIYF. The CDR3, as DNA: TGTGCCAGCAGTTTAGAGGGGACAGGAAGAAACACCATATATTTT.

This chain joins TRBV5-8 and TRBJ1-5; 12 nucleotides agree with TRBD1. The CDR3 spans 16 residues. The ends lost 4 bases at V and 9 bases at J; junction bases unmatched: 11. Germline assignment: CDR1 SGHTS and CDR2 YDEGEE. The CDR3 sequence: CASSPGTGGRYWPQHF. For the CDR3, the DNA is TGTGCCAGCAGCCCCGGGACAGGGGGCCGATATTGGCCCCAGCATTTT.

This CDR3 reads CAWSAGLGNEQFF. CDR3 DNA sequence: TGTGCCTGGAGTGCAGGACTAGGCAATGAGCAGTTCTTC. The chain has TRBV30 and TRBJ2-1, with 7 bases identical to TRBD2. From germline, CDR1 is GTSNPN and CDR2 SVGIG (reference sequence). This CDR3 has 13 amino acids. J lost 6 bases, V lost 1 base, and 3 bases had no gene match.

In the case of this clone: Mismatch with germline at one junction end may stem from a read error. J is TRBJ2-7 and V is TRBV14, with D perhaps matching TRBD1 (5 bases). The CDR3 is made up of 13 amino acids. CDR1 and CDR2 (germline): SGHDN, FVKESK. The CDR3 region has the DNA TGTGCCAGCAGCCAAGATCTAGACAGCCTCTGGAGCTTC. Translation gives CASSQDLDSLWSF.

V usage is TRBV6-5 and J usage is TRBJ1-3; the D gene is possibly TRBD1 (6 bases). The germline CDR1 and CDR2 sequences are MNHEY and SVGAGI. The CDR3 has 13 residues. The V gene lost 2 bases and the J gene lost 7 bases, with 9 bases spanning the gap. CDR3 region: CASSYKGENTIYF. CDR3 in DNA: TGTGCCAGCAGTTACAAGGGGGAGAACACCATATATTTT.

The CDR3 reads CASSYEVGHQETQYF. For the CDR3, the DNA is TGTGCCAGCAGTTACGAGGTCGGTCACCAAGAGACCCAGTACTTC. The chain joins TRBV6-5 to TRBJ2-5, with unresolved D. The CDR3 has 15 residues. V gave up 2 bases and J gave up 0 bases, with 10 bases separating them. Germline lookup yields CDR1 MNHEY and CDR2 SVGAGI.

The gene calls are TRBV9 and TRBJ2-2, with TRBD2 identical over 9 bases. Trimming removed 0 bases from V and 4 bases from J; junction bases left unmatched: 4. Germline V CDR1 and CDR2: SGDLS, YYNGEE. CDR3 length: 16 amino acids. The CDR3 DNA reads TGTGCCAGCAGCGTAGAACTAGCGGGTGGCACCGGGGAGCTGTTTTTT. This translates into CASSVELAGGTGELFF.

The chain carries TRBV24-1 and TRBJ1-1; a possible D gene is TRBD1 (6 bases). CDR3 length equals 14 residues. Looked up from germline, CDR1 is KGHDR and CDR2 is SFDVKD. The V end was cut by 4 bases, the J end by 3 bases, with 11 bases between. The CDR3 sequence: CATSDPRTDTEAFF. The CDR3 DNA follows: TGTGCCACCAGTGACCCCCGGACAGACACTGAAGCTTTCTTT.

CDR3 sequence: CASSEGSWGDTQYF. As DNA, the CDR3 is TGTGCCAGCAGCGAGGGTTCTTGGGGCGATACGCAGTATTTT. The chain links TRBV9 to TRBJ2-3; TRBD1 is a possible D gene (5 bases). The germline V and J ends were trimmed by 3 bases and 6 bases, with 14 bases remaining between them. The CDR3 consists of 14 residues. The germline gives CDR1 SGDLS, CDR2 YYNGEE. The variable domain in full, with the rest retrieved from reference TRBV9 and TRBJ2-3, is DSGVTQTPKHLITATGQRVTLRCSPRSGDLSVYWYQQSLDQGLQFLIQYYNGEERAKGNILERFSAQQFPDLHSELNLSSLELGDSALYFCASSEGSWGDTQYFGPGTRLTVL.

The CDR3 reads CASSFKGQGAVGYTF. The CDR3 region has the DNA TGTGCCAGCAGCTTTAAGGGACAGGGGGCGGTCGGCTACACCTTC. The chain carries TRBV7-2 and TRBJ1-2; 12 bases align to TRBD1. This CDR3 is built from 15 residues. V dropped 3 bases and J dropped 8; count of bases not matched to a gene: 7. The germline CDR1 and CDR2 sequences are SGHTA and FQGNSA.